The rows below give T cell receptor beta chains drawn from one sample of a study of T cells in Graves' hyperthyroidism and ophthalmopathy. TCRdb passed the multiplex PCR reads through MiXCR, listing each CDR3 protein once. The table lists roughly 700,000 distinct CDR3 sequences, around a sixth of them singletons. Sequencing was done on a sample of blood. The receptors were gathered from a man between 45 and 60 years old with Graves' hyperthyroidism. The conserved cysteine and the conserved F or W are not part of the CDR3 here. The order of the fields is V gene, J gene, clone size, CDR3 protein. Size is stated for part of the rows, as once, few or many counts, or as a class when the clone is expanded.

v_gene: TRBV30; j_gene: TRBJ1-1; abundance: few; CDR3aa: AWSPSRGRGTEAF
v_gene: TRBV18; j_gene: TRBJ2-7; abundance: NA; CDR3aa: ASSPPSGGSSYEQY
v_gene: TRBV28; j_gene: TRBJ1-2; abundance: many; CDR3aa: ASTGQRGRDYGYT
v_gene: TRBV20-1; j_gene: TRBJ1-1; abundance: NA; CDR3aa: SATGLNTEAF
v_gene: TRBV6-2/TRBV6-3; j_gene: TRBJ2-3; abundance: few; CDR3aa: ATSDLSRSDTQY
v_gene: TRBV19; j_gene: TRBJ2-5; abundance: many; CDR3aa: ASSTGQQETQY
v_gene: TRBV28; j_gene: TRBJ2-2; abundance: many; CDR3aa: ASSPRQPTGGELF
v_gene: TRBV24-1; j_gene: TRBJ2-7; abundance: many; CDR3aa: ATSEASGTPYEQY
v_gene: TRBV20-1; j_gene: TRBJ1-4; abundance: many; CDR3aa: SASKGGKNEKLF
v_gene: TRBV7-2; j_gene: TRBJ2-3; abundance: many; CDR3aa: ASSRAGLASFTDTQY
v_gene: TRBV9; j_gene: TRBJ2-7; abundance: many; CDR3aa: ASSVDVGGYEQY
v_gene: TRBV5-1; j_gene: TRBJ1-1; abundance: many; CDR3aa: ASSPSGSLNTEAF
v_gene: TRBV27; j_gene: TRBJ1-1; abundance: NA; CDR3aa: ASLGPGGEGTEAF
v_gene: TRBV6-2/TRBV6-3; j_gene: TRBJ1-3; abundance: few; CDR3aa: ASSYSGGSSGNTIY
v_gene: TRBV11-1; j_gene: TRBJ1-5; abundance: many; CDR3aa: ASSLGRGYNQPQH
v_gene: TRBV12-3/TRBV12-4; j_gene: TRBJ1-2; abundance: many; CDR3aa: ASSSLGGYGYT
v_gene: TRBV20-1; j_gene: TRBJ2-3; abundance: few; CDR3aa: SARTPRDTQY
v_gene: TRBV24-1; j_gene: TRBJ2-1; abundance: many; CDR3aa: ATSEGSLESGYNEQF
v_gene: TRBV27; j_gene: TRBJ2-1; abundance: many; CDR3aa: ASSTGTSGRLGPNEQF
v_gene: TRBV5-5; j_gene: TRBJ2-7; abundance: NA; CDR3aa: ASSLSRESSYEQY
v_gene: TRBV6-1; j_gene: TRBJ2-5; abundance: many; CDR3aa: ASRQGFQETQY
v_gene: TRBV5-1; j_gene: TRBJ1-4; abundance: few; CDR3aa: ASSGTTGINEKLF
v_gene: TRBV2; j_gene: TRBJ2-3; abundance: NA; CDR3aa: ASSLAGGGVDTQY
v_gene: TRBV20-1; j_gene: TRBJ2-1; abundance: many; CDR3aa: SASYGGSSYNEQF
v_gene: TRBV6-1; j_gene: TRBJ2-7; abundance: few; CDR3aa: ASSYEASGSYEQY
v_gene: TRBV7-2; j_gene: TRBJ1-5; abundance: many; CDR3aa: ASSLGGLSNQPQH
v_gene: TRBV7-2; j_gene: TRBJ2-5; abundance: NA; CDR3aa: ASSWGTGVKETQY
v_gene: TRBV12-3/TRBV12-4; j_gene: TRBJ1-6; abundance: NA; CDR3aa: ASRTGTGSTPLH
v_gene: TRBV27; j_gene: TRBJ2-7; abundance: many; CDR3aa: ASSDGRRATEQY
v_gene: TRBV9; j_gene: TRBJ2-2; abundance: NA; CDR3aa: ASSGPTGGNGELF
v_gene: TRBV11-2; j_gene: TRBJ2-7; abundance: many; CDR3aa: ASSLDPAGISYEQY
v_gene: TRBV18; j_gene: TRBJ1-2; abundance: few; CDR3aa: ASSQGQGRDGYT
v_gene: TRBV19; j_gene: TRBJ2-1; abundance: many; CDR3aa: ASRPRGTGDNEQF
v_gene: TRBV6-1; j_gene: TRBJ1-1; abundance: few; CDR3aa: ASSGTGDTEAF
v_gene: TRBV30; j_gene: TRBJ2-3; abundance: many; CDR3aa: AWKRGLSTDTQY
v_gene: TRBV11-2; j_gene: TRBJ2-2; abundance: few; CDR3aa: ASSLEDSGRAAGELF
v_gene: TRBV2; j_gene: TRBJ2-3; abundance: many; CDR3aa: ASSGEGFMAADTQY
v_gene: TRBV7-9; j_gene: TRBJ2-3; abundance: many; CDR3aa: ASSSELVGLGTDTQY
v_gene: TRBV2; j_gene: TRBJ2-1; abundance: many; CDR3aa: ASSLAGGNDEQF
v_gene: TRBV7-9; j_gene: TRBJ2-1; abundance: NA; CDR3aa: ASSSQGLAEQF
v_gene: TRBV27; j_gene: TRBJ2-3; abundance: many; CDR3aa: ASSYTDSTDTQY
v_gene: TRBV29-1; j_gene: TRBJ2-7; abundance: many; CDR3aa: SVRPRGGALYEQY
v_gene: TRBV6-1; j_gene: TRBJ1-5; abundance: NA; CDR3aa: ASTTGREQPQH
v_gene: TRBV6-9; j_gene: TRBJ2-1; abundance: once; CDR3aa: ASSYWGGGGKINEQF
v_gene: TRBV28; j_gene: TRBJ1-2; abundance: NA; CDR3aa: ASSSSGQGNGYT
v_gene: TRBV7-9; j_gene: TRBJ2-5; abundance: few; CDR3aa: ASSGTGGEETQY
v_gene: TRBV4-1; j_gene: TRBJ2-3; abundance: few; CDR3aa: ASSQYESGYTDTQY
v_gene: TRBV6-1; j_gene: TRBJ1-5; abundance: many; CDR3aa: ASSRRDSFNQPQH
v_gene: TRBV10-3; j_gene: TRBJ1-5; abundance: many; CDR3aa: AISQESVGGNQPQH
v_gene: TRBV20-1; j_gene: TRBJ2-1; abundance: many; CDR3aa: SAFSLSRAGDYNEQF
v_gene: TRBV19; j_gene: TRBJ2-7; abundance: few; CDR3aa: ASSIVLGTGSHEQY
v_gene: TRBV6-5; j_gene: TRBJ1-1; abundance: many; CDR3aa: ASSYSGIGEAF
v_gene: TRBV3-1; j_gene: TRBJ1-5; abundance: few; CDR3aa: ASSQVSGVGQPQH
v_gene: TRBV20-1; j_gene: TRBJ2-1; abundance: NA; CDR3aa: SARATPEAGVYNEQF